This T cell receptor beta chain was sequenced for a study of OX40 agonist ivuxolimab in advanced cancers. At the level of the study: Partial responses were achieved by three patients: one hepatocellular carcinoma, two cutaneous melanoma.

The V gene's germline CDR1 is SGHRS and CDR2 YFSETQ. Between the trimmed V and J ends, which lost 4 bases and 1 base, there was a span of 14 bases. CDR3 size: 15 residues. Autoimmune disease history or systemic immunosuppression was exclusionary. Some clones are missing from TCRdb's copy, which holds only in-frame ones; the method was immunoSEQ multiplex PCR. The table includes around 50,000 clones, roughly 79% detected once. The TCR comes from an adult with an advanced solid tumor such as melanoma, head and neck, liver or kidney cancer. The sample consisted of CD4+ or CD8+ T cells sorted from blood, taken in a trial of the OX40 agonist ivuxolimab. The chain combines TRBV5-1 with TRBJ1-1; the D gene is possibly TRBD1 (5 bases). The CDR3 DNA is TGCGCCAGCAGCAGTCAGGGCCCAGAGAACACTGAAGCTTTCTTT. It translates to CASSSQGPENTEAFF.